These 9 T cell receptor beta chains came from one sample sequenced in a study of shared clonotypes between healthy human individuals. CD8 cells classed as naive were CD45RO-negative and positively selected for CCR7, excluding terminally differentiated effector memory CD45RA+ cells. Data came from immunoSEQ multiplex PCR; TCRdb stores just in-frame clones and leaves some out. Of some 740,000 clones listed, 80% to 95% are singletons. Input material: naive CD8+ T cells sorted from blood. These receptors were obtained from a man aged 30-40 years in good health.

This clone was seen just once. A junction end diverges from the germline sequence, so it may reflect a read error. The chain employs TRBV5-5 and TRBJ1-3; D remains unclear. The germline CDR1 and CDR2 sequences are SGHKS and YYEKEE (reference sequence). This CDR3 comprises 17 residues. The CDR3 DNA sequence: TGTGCCAGCAGCTTGGAAGGTCTTGAGTCAGGTGTAAACAGCATATATTTT. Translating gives CASSLEGLESGVNSIYF.

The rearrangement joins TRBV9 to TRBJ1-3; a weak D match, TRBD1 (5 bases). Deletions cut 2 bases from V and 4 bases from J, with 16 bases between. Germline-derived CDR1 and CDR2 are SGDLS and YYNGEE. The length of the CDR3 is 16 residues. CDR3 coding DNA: TGTGCCAGCAGCGTCCAGCGTCAGGGTAAAGGAAACACCATATATTTT. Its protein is CASSVQRQGKGNTIYF.

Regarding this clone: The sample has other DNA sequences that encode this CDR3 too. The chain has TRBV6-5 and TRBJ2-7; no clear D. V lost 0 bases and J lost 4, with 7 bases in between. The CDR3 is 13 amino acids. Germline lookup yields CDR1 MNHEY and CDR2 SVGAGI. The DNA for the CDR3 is TGTGCCAGCAGTTACTCGAGAGTATACGAGCAGTACTTC. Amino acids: CASSYSRVYEQYF.

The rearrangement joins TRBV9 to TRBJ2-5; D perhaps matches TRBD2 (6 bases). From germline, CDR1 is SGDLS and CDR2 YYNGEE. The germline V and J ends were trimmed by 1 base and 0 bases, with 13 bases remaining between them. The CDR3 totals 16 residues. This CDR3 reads CASSVTGAGNQETQYF. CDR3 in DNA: TGTGCCAGCAGCGTAACGGGTGCGGGAAACCAAGAGACCCAGTACTTC.

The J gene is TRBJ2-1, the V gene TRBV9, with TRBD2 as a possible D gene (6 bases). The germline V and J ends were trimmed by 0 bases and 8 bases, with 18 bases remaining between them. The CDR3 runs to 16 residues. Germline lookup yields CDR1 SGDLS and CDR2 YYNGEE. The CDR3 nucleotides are TGTGCCAGCAGCGTAGGAGGGTCGGGAGAGCTGCATGAGCAGTTCTTC. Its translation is CASSVGGSGELHEQFF.

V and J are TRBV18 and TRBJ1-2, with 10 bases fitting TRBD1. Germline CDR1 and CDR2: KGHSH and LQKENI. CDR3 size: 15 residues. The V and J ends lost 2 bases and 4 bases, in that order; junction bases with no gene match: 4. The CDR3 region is CASSPSRQGAYGYTF. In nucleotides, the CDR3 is TGTGCCAGCTCACCAAGTAGACAGGGGGCCTATGGCTACACCTTC.

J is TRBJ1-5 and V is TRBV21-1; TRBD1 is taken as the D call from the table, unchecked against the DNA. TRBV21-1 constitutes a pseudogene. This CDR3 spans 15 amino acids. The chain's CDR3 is CASSLRTGQNQPQHF. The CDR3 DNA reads TGTGCCAGCAGCCTGCGAACCGGACAGAATCAGCCCCAGCATTTT.

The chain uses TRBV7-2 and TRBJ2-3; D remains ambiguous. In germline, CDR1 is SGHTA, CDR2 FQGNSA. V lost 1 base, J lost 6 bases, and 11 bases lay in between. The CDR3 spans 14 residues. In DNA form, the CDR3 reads TGTGCCAGCAGCTTAGAGGACCCCGTGGATACGCAGTATTTT. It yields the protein CASSLEDPVDTQYF.

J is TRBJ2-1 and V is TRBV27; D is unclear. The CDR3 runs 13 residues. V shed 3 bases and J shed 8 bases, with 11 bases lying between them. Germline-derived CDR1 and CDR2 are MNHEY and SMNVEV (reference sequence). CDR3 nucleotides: TGTGCCAGCAGTTTCTTAGCTACCGATGAGCAGTTCTTC. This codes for CASSFLATDEQFF.